This TCR beta chain comes out of a study of T cells expressing NK-cell markers. TCRdb re-called the 5' RACE reads and gives one entry per CDR3 protein, without DNA. The sample yields roughly 450,000 distinct CDR3 sequences, of which the top ten take up more than 1.4%. This receptor was taken from a woman aged 45-60 years in good health. Sequences were obtained from blood T cells: a sorted CD56 or NKG2C T cell subset, CD4+ or CD8+ T cells, or bulk PBMC T cells (not recorded which).

The CDR3: CASSVEIADTEAFF. The chain employs TRBV9 and TRBJ1-1. CDR3 length: 14 amino acids. Germline V lookup: CDR1 SGDLS, CDR2 YYNGEE.